Listed here are 9 T cell receptor beta chains from one sample, sequenced in a study of PD-1 blockade in mismatch repair-deficient tumors. TCRdb's table, derived via immunoSEQ multiplex PCR, lists solely in-frame clones and lacks some. The repertoire holds 100,000 to 150,000 clones, with around 83% as singletons. This specimen was peripheral blood, taken 44 weeks after starting pembrolizumab. These receptors originate from an adult with mismatch repair-deficient cancer.

The chain recombines TRBV7-2 with TRBJ2-2, with TRBD2 identical over 8 bases. Germline lookup yields CDR1 SGHTA and CDR2 FQGNSA. Trimming removed 5 bases from V and 2 bases from J; junction bases left unmatched: 10. This CDR3 region has 17 residues. The CDR3 spells CASSLLMTSVNTGELFF. The CDR3, as DNA: TGTGCCAGCAGCCTCCTCATGACTAGCGTAAACACCGGGGAGCTGTTTTTT.

In DNA, the CDR3 is TGTGCCTGGAGTGTAGGTCAGGGGGCCTACGAGCAGTACTTC. Amino acid sequence: CAWSVGQGAYEQYF. The V and J genes are TRBV30 and TRBJ2-7, with 7 nucleotides matching TRBD1. CDR1 and CDR2 (germline): GTSNPN, SVGIG (reference sequence). There are 14 residues in the CDR3. The ends lost 0 bases at V and 2 bases at J; junction bases unmatched: 4. Full variable domain (remainder filled in from reference TRBV30 and TRBJ2-7): SQTIHQWPATLVQPVGSPLSLECTVEGTSNPNLYWYRQAAGRGLQLLFYSVGIGQISSEVPQNLSASRPQDRQFILSSKKLLLSDSGFYLCAWSVGQGAYEQYFGPGTRLTVT.

This chain links TRBV7-9 with TRBJ1-1; 10 bases align to TRBD1. The CDR3 totals 17 residues. In germline, CDR1 is SEHNR, CDR2 FQNEAQ (reference sequence). V dropped 5 bases and J dropped 5; count of bases not matched to a gene: 14. In DNA, the CDR3 is TGTGCCAGCAGCCCAGTTGGGACAGGGGATCTGGGGACTGAAGCTTTCTTT. Its translation: CASSPVGTGDLGTEAFF.

V usage is TRBV7-2 and J usage is TRBJ2-5; 7 nucleotides align to TRBD1. Losses at the gene ends were 5 bases for V and 3 bases for J; bases not matched to a gene: 6. CDR1 is SGHTA, CDR2 FQGNSA, per germline. CDR3 length: 14 residues. The CDR3 DNA reads as TGTGCCAGCAGCCCCGGGACAGTAGAAGAGACCCAGTACTTC. Protein: CASSPGTVEETQYF.

The V gene is TRBV5-5, the J gene TRBJ1-2; D is uncertain. Germline V gives CDR1 SGHKS, CDR2 YYEKEE (reference sequence). Trimming removed 0 bases at V and 0 bases at J, with 6 bases between. This CDR3 contains 14 residues. DNA for the CDR3: TGTGCCAGCAGCTTGGACGGAGCTAACTATGGCTACACCTTC. Its translation: CASSLDGANYGYTF.

This sequence joins TRBV7-9 and TRBJ2-1; D possibly corresponds to TRBD2 (6 bases). The CDR3 contains 15 residues. Trimming left V 5 bases short and J 5 bases short, with 16 bases between. Looked up from germline, CDR1 is SEHNR and CDR2 is FQNEAQ (reference sequence). The chain's CDR3 is CASSDGERADNEQFF. The CDR3, as DNA: TGTGCCAGCAGCGACGGGGAGCGGGCAGACAATGAGCAGTTCTTC.

The chain has TRBV2 and TRBJ2-1, with 8 bases that match TRBD1. The CDR3 length is 14 residues. J gave up 4 bases and V 5 bases, and 4 bases lay outside the gene matches. Germline V CDR1 and CDR2: SNHLY, FYNNEI. The DNA of the CDR3 is TGTGCCAGCAGTCCTAGGACAGGGTACAATGAGCAGTTCTTC. It translates to CASSPRTGYNEQFF.

The J gene is TRBJ2-3, the V gene TRBV28, with TRBD2 identical over 11 bases. This CDR3 contains 19 residues. The V and J ends lost 3 bases and 5 bases, in that order; junction bases with no gene match: 16. CDR1 and CDR2 from the germline V gene are MDHEN and SYDVKM. The CDR3 sequence: CASSFVGGVAGGPEDTQYF. In DNA form, the CDR3 reads TGTGCCAGCAGTTTCGTAGGGGGAGTAGCGGGAGGGCCGGAAGATACGCAGTATTTT.

The chain couples TRBV5-4 to TRBJ1-2; D remains ambiguous. The CDR3 sequence is 16 residues long. The germline CDR1 and CDR2 sequences are SGHNT and YYREEE (reference sequence). The ends were cut back, 0 bases at V and 4 bases at J, with 16 bases in the middle. Here the CDR3 reads CASSLAGLAGSYGYTF. The CDR3, as DNA: TGTGCCAGCAGCTTGGCCGGTTTGGCAGGCAGCTATGGCTACACCTTC. Full variable domain (missing parts from reference TRBV5-4 and TRBJ1-2): ETGVTQSPTHLIKTRGQQVTLRCSSQSGHNTVSWYQQALGQGPQFIFQYYREEENGRGNFPPRFSGLQFPNYSSELNVNALELDDSALYLCASSLAGLAGSYGYTFGSGTRLTVV.